Listed below are T cell receptor beta chains from one sample, sequenced in a study of blood T cell repertoires in COVID-19. Generated by immunoSEQ multiplex PCR, the TCRdb table keeps only in-frame clones and is missing some. Among under 200,000 clones listed, 70% to 90% were seen once. The specimen sequenced was peripheral blood. These receptors all stem from a woman aged 80 or over with acute or convalescent COVID-19. The CDR3 runs from the conserved cysteine through the conserved F or W. A D gene is named only where the DNA matches it firmly. Not every row has a clone size; where given, it reads once, few, many or a size class.

>TRBJ1-4|11|TRBV6-5|.|.
TGTGCCAGCAGGTATATGGAAAAACTGTTTTTT
CASRYMEKLFF
>TRBJ1-1|16|TRBV7-2|few|.
TGTGCCAGCAGCTTTCAAGACTACAGGGCAAACACTGAAGCTTTCTTT
CASSFQDYRANTEAFF
>TRBJ2-3|15|TRBV7-2|.|.
TGTGCCAGCAGCTTAGCGGGAGAAAGGTCAGATACGCAGTATTTT
CASSLAGERSDTQYF
>TRBJ2-3|14|TRBV30|.|TRBD1
TGTGCCTGGGGGACAGGGGCTAAGGCAGATACGCAGTATTTT
CAWGTGAKADTQYF
>TRBJ2-7|15|TRBV27|once|.
TGTGCCAGCAGTTCCCCAGGACAGAACTCCTACGAGCAGTACTTC
CASSSPGQNSYEQYF
>TRBJ2-5|15|TRBV2|.|.
TGTGCCAGCAGTACAGGGGGGGCGGCACAAGAGACCCAGTACTTC
CASSTGGAAQETQYF
>TRBJ1-2|15|TRBV4-3|.|TRBD1
TGCGCCAGCAGCCAAGATGGACAGGGGTCGGCTGGCTACACCTTC
CASSQDGQGSAGYTF
>TRBJ2-7|16|TRBV18|.|TRBD2
TGTGCCAGCCAACCGTTAAATAGCGGGAGTACCAACGAGCAGTACTTC
CASQPLNSGSTNEQYF
>TRBJ2-7|14|TRBV5-1|.|.
TGCGCCAGCAGCCGCCAGGACAGAGCCTACGAGCAGTACTTC
CASSRQDRAYEQYF
>TRBJ1-6|12|TRBV5-8|.|TRBD1
TGTGCCAGCAGCCCGTCCCCCGACAGGGGGGACTTT
CASSPSPDRGDF
>TRBJ1-5|15|TRBV7-2|once|TRBD1
TGTGCCAGCAGCTTAACAGGGGAGGACAATCAGCCCCAGCATTTT
CASSLTGEDNQPQHF
>TRBJ2-5|14|TRBV27|.|.
TGTGCCAGCAGTAGGGGGAACAGGATTGCGGCCCAGTACTTC
CASSRGNRIAAQYF
>TRBJ2-7|13|TRBV28|.|TRBD1
TGTGCCAGCAGCCCAGGGGGTCGGTACGAGCAGTACTTC
CASSPGGRYEQYF
>TRBJ2-5|14|TRBV7-2|.|.
TGTGCCAGCAGCTTAGTTGCAGGGGTCGAGACCCAGTACTTC
CASSLVAGVETQYF
>TRBJ2-2|16|TRBV29-1|.|TRBD1
TGCAGCGTTGAAAACACAGGGGGCGTTGGGTCAGGGGAGCTGTTTTTT
CSVENTGGVGSGELFF
>TRBJ2-7|13|TRBV28|.|.
TGTGCCAGCAGTTCCTCTAGCTCCTACGAGCAGTACTTC
CASSSSSSYEQYF
>TRBJ2-7|14|TRBV7-2|.|TRBD2
TGTGCCAGCAGCTTGGGACTATTTCTCTACGAACAGTACTTC
CASSLGLFLYEQYF
>TRBJ2-3|16|TRBV18|.|.
TGTGCCAGCTCACCATCTTTCTCGACAGAAGCAGATACGCAGTATTTT
CASSPSFSTEADTQYF
>TRBJ1-5|14|TRBV5-4|.|.
TGTGCCAGCAGCTTGAGGGAGACCAATCAGCCCCAGCATTTT
CASSLRETNQPQHF
>TRBJ2-5|17|TRBV4-3|.|TRBD2
TGCGCCAGCAGCCAAGATTTCCTAGCGGGGGCCAGGGAGACCCAGTACTTC
CASSQDFLAGARETQYF
>TRBJ1-3|13|TRBV12-5|once|.
TGTGCTAGTGGTTTGACAGGGGGAAACACCATATATTTT
CASGLTGGNTIYF
>TRBJ2-3|17|TRBV4-3|.|TRBD2
TGCGCCAGCAGCCAAGATCCTAGCGGATATTCCACAGATACGCAGTATTTT
CASSQDPSGYSTDTQYF
>TRBJ2-3|15|TRBV18|.|.
TGTGCCAGCTCACCAGGAGGGGCCGGCACAGATACGCAGTATTTT
CASSPGGAGTDTQYF
>TRBJ2-1|15|TRBV28|.|.
TGTGCCAGCAGTTTACAGGCAATAACCTACAATGAGCAGTTCTTC
CASSLQAITYNEQFF
>TRBJ1-1|10|TRBV30|.|.
TGTGCCTGGAGTCGGGTTGAAGCTTTCTTT
CAWSRVEAFF
>TRBJ2-7|16|TRBV27|once|TRBD1
TGTGCCAGCAGTTTGGGCGGGGCAGGGGGCATCTACGAGCAGTACTTC
CASSLGGAGGIYEQYF
>TRBJ2-5|12|TRBV15|.|.
TGTGCCACCAGCAGGGTAGCAGAGACCCAGTACTTC
CATSRVAETQYF
>TRBJ1-2|15|TRBV6-6|.|TRBD1
TGTGCCAGCAGTTACACAGGGGGCGGTGGGGATGGCTACACCTTC
CASSYTGGGGDGYTF
>TRBJ1-2|15|TRBV15|few|.
TGTGCCACCAGCAGAGATCGGGTAACAAACTATGGCTACACCTTC
CATSRDRVTNYGYTF
>TRBJ2-5|12|TRBV9|few|.
TGTGCCAGCAGCGCCGGAGGAGAGACCCAGTACTTC
CASSAGGETQYF
>TRBJ1-4|15|TRBV7-2|.|TRBD1
TGTGCCAGCAGCTTCGGGGGACAGGGGAATGAAAAACTGTTTTTT
CASSFGGQGNEKLFF
>TRBJ2-7|14|TRBV7-8|.|.
TGTGCCAGCAGCTCGGAGCGGACCTCCTACGAGCAGTACTTC
CASSSERTSYEQYF
>TRBJ2-1|15|TRBV30|.|TRBD2
TGTGCCTGGAGTGTAAGAGCGGGAGTTTACAATGAGCAGTTCTTC
CAWSVRAGVYNEQFF
>TRBJ1-6|12|TRBV27|.|.
TGTGCCAGCAGTTTATTCGGCGGGCCCCTCCACTTT
CASSLFGGPLHF
>TRBJ2-3|15|TRBV4-2|.|TRBD1
TGTGCCAGCAGCCAAGAGGGACAGGAGCCAGATACGCAGTATTTT
CASSQEGQEPDTQYF
>TRBJ1-1|16|TRBV27|once|.
TGTGCCAGCAGTACTCTCCGACAGTCGGGGAGGGTTGAAGCTTTCTTT
CASSTLRQSGRVEAFF
>TRBJ2-2|14|TRBV30|.|TRBD2
TGTGCCTGGATAGGCAAGGGAGGGACCGGGGAGCTGTTTTTT
CAWIGKGGTGELFF
>TRBJ1-4|15|TRBV2|.|.
TGTGCCAGCAGTCCCATCGGGGGGCCGGGAGAAAAACTGTTTTTT
CASSPIGGPGEKLFF
>TRBJ2-7|13|TRBV18|.|TRBD1
TGTGCCAGCTCACCACGGGACAGCTACGAGCAGTACTTC
CASSPRDSYEQYF
>TRBJ1-5|14|TRBV6-5|.|.
TGTGCCAGCAGTCAGTCAGGGTGGAATCAGCCCCAGCATTTT
CASSQSGWNQPQHF
>TRBJ1-6|15|TRBV5-1|.|.
TGCGCCAGCAAAAAACTGAGCTCCTATAATTCACCCCTCCACTTT
CASKKLSSYNSPLHF
>TRBJ1-2|14|TRBV18|.|.
TGTGCCAGCTCACTAACCGGTCAGGACTATGGCTACACCTTC
CASSLTGQDYGYTF
>TRBJ2-7|14|TRBV3-1/TRBV3-2|.|TRBD2
TGTGCCAGCAGCTTCCGGACTAGCGGCACCATCCCGTACTTC
CASSFRTSGTIPYF
>TRBJ2-3|14|TRBV27|.|.
TGTGCCAGCAGTCAACAGGGTTGGACAGATACGCAGTATTTT
CASSQQGWTDTQYF
>TRBJ1-1|11|TRBV12-3/TRBV12-4|.|.
TGTGCCAGCAGCCCAGGCTGGGTGGCTTTCTTT
CASSPGWVAFF
>TRBJ1-1|15|TRBV5-5|once|.
TGTGCCAGCAGCTCACAGACGCGGGCGGCTACTGAAGCTTTCTTT
CASSSQTRAATEAFF
>TRBJ2-1|15|TRBV11-2|.|TRBD2
TGTGCCAGCAGCAAGGGACTAGCGGGACACAATGAGCAGTTCTTC
CASSKGLAGHNEQFF
>TRBJ2-5|15|TRBV6-5|few|TRBD1
TGTGCCAGCACTAGGGGACAGGGCTATGGGGAGACCCAGTACTTC
CASTRGQGYGETQYF
>TRBJ1-1|17|TRBV9|.|TRBD1
TGTGCCAGCAGCGCAACAGCAGGGGGCGTTATTAGGACTGAAGCTTTCTTT
CASSATAGGVIRTEAFF
>TRBJ1-1|15|TRBV25-1|.|.
TGTGCCAGCAGTGAATGGAGGGGAGATGTCACTGAAGCTTTCTTT
CASSEWRGDVTEAFF
>TRBJ1-5|14|TRBV7-9|.|.
TGTGCCAGCAGCGGGCCGGGGGGCTATCAGCCCCAGCATTTT
CASSGPGGYQPQHF
>TRBJ1-1|14|TRBV5-1|few|TRBD1
TGCGCCAGCAGCTCAACAGGGGCGAACACTGAAGCTTTCTTT
CASSSTGANTEAFF
>TRBJ2-1|15|TRBV29-1|.|.
TGCAGCGTTGAATCGCCCAGGGGGGCCCACAATGAGCAGTTCTTC
CSVESPRGAHNEQFF
>TRBJ1-1|14|TRBV7-9|.|.
TGTGCCAGCACCATTCGGGGGGTCGAGGATGAAGCTTTCTTT
CASTIRGVEDEAFF
>TRBJ2-7|16|TRBV6-4|.|.
TGTGCCAGCAGTGTATCCCCCAGGGGTCAAACCTACGAGCAGTACTTC
CASSVSPRGQTYEQYF
>TRBJ1-1|12|TRBV29-1|once|.
TGCAGCGGTTCGGGGGGAAGCGCTGAAGCTTTCTTT
CSGSGGSAEAFF
>TRBJ2-1|12|TRBV2|.|.
TGTGCCAGCAGCCCAGGAGGCAATGAGCAGTTCTTC
CASSPGGNEQFF